A selection of T cell receptor beta chains follows, all from one sample in a study of vaccination effects on CD4 cells after COVID-19. TCRdb's copy holds only in-frame clones and misses some; the assay was immunoSEQ multiplex PCR. The sample comprises over 20,000 clones, 65% to 85% of which are singletons, and roughly 10% rests with the top ten. The antigens of these receptors remain unknown. Sequencing was performed on CD4+ T cells from PBMCs cultured with HCoV-229E spike peptides, taken before COVID-19 vaccination. The receptor source for this set is a human donor who received a COVID-19 vaccine. CDR3s include the opening cysteine and the closing phenylalanine or tryptophan. The D gene is left open where the match is weak.

j_call	d_call	v_call	cdr3_aa
TRBJ1-1	TRBD1	TRBV5-1	CASSQGAGNTEAFF
TRBJ2-1	TRBD1	TRBV18	CASSPIKVGTDYYNEQFF
TRBJ2-7	TRBD1	TRBV11-1	CASRLTDRGQTYEQYF
TRBJ2-5	TRBD2	TRBV6-2/TRBV6-3	CASSPGLAGETQYF
TRBJ2-7	NA	TRBV11-3	CASSLGVGYEQYF
TRBJ2-1	TRBD2	TRBV2	CASRETSGRNEQFF
TRBJ2-1	NA	TRBV27	CASYSPGTHLGGQFF
TRBJ2-1	TRBD2	TRBV3-1/TRBV3-2	CASSQEGSGRPYNEQFF
TRBJ2-7	NA	TRBV11-3	CASSLGRATYEQYF
TRBJ1-1	NA	TRBV30	CAWSVLSSRNTEAFF
TRBJ2-6	NA	TRBV5-1	CASSLALTSGANVLTF
TRBJ1-1	TRBD1	TRBV4-1	CASSQHNRGGNTEAFF
TRBJ1-3	NA	TRBV19	CASSTTFGDGNTIYF
TRBJ1-5	NA	TRBV12-3/TRBV12-4	CASSLEGGQLHF
TRBJ2-7	TRBD1	TRBV12-3/TRBV12-4	CASRAQGLGEQYF
TRBJ1-3	NA	TRBV11-2	CASGRDYSGNTIYF
TRBJ2-6	NA	TRBV5-6	CASSLGTSGANVLTF
TRBJ2-3	NA	TRBV12-5	CASGLRPGSTYTDTQYF
TRBJ1-3	TRBD1	TRBV19	CASSHRDRGNTIYF
TRBJ1-2	NA	TRBV20-1	CSAHNYGYTF
TRBJ1-1	NA	TRBV18	CASSPRASNTEAFF
TRBJ2-1	NA	TRBV3-1/TRBV3-2	CASSQDSNGARRRNEQFF
TRBJ2-7	NA	TRBV21-1	CASSKEFSPSLKTDTSSYEQYF
TRBJ2-3	TRBD1	TRBV5-1	CASSVGQGPDTQYF
TRBJ1-2	NA	TRBV3-1/TRBV3-2	CASSQGNSGYTF
TRBJ2-7	TRBD2	TRBV5-4	CASSLGGTSGSREQYF
TRBJ2-1	TRBD2	TRBV7-9	CASSSVSGALSYNEQFF
TRBJ1-5	TRBD1	TRBV27	CASSSGQGPTQPQHF
TRBJ2-3	NA	TRBV4-1	CASSQDYGAGDTQYF
TRBJ1-2	NA	TRBV3-1/TRBV3-2	CASSQYIGYTF
TRBJ2-1	TRBD1	TRBV9	CASSVVGGTGGHNEQFF
TRBJ2-1	NA	TRBV6-5	CASAQLNEQFF
TRBJ1-1	NA	TRBV5-1	CASSVTDMNTEAFF
TRBJ1-2	NA	TRBV18	CASSPQLGASNYGYTF
TRBJ1-4	NA	TRBV5-1	CASSRGGSTNEKLFF
TRBJ1-3	TRBD1	TRBV6-5	CACGDRRSGNTIYF
TRBJ1-2	NA	TRBV12-5	CASGPAGGPTGYGYTF
TRBJ1-6	NA	TRBV5-4	CASSLGWGTQAHNSPLHF
TRBJ1-1	TRBD1	TRBV7-9	CASSLGTGSTEAFF
TRBJ2-6	TRBD1	TRBV30	CAWNIRGITGGTNVLTF
TRBJ1-1	NA	TRBV6-6	CASSYPNTEAFF
TRBJ1-3	NA	TRBV5-1	CASSAEGSGNTIYF
TRBJ2-5	TRBD1	TRBV12-3/TRBV12-4	CASSPTGQETQYF
TRBJ1-1	NA	TRBV20-1	CSASISEYTEAFF
TRBJ1-1	NA	TRBV27	CASSLSQGGAKAFF
TRBJ2-3	TRBD2	TRBV10-1	CASGLAGGLTDTQYF
TRBJ1-1	NA	TRBV3-1/TRBV3-2	CASHLGGQMNTEAFF
TRBJ2-7	NA	TRBV7-9	CASSLGANYEQYF
TRBJ2-6	TRBD1	TRBV13	CASSLGRTGRYSGANVLTF
TRBJ1-1	NA	TRBV14	CASSRFTEAFF
TRBJ2-5	TRBD1	TRBV6-5	CASSYGTAQETQYF
TRBJ1-1	NA	TRBV11-2	CASRRDENTEAFF
TRBJ2-6	NA	TRBV5-4	CASSLDNSGANVLTF